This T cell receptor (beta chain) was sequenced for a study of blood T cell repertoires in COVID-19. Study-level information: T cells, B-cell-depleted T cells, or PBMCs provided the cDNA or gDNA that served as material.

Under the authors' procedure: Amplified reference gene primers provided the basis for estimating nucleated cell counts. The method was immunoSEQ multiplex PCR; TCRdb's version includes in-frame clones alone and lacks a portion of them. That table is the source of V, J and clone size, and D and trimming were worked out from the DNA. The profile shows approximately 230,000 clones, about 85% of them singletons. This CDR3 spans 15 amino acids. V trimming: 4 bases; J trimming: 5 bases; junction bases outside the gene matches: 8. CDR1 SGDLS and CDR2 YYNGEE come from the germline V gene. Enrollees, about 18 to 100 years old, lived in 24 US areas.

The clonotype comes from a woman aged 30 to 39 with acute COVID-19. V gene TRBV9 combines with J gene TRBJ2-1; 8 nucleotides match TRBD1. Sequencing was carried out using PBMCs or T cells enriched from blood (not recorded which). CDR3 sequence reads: CASSPRTGSDNEQFF. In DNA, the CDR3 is TGTGCCAGCAGCCCCCGGACAGGGTCGGACAATGAGCAGTTCTTC.